This TCR beta chain comes out of a study of OX40 agonist ivuxolimab in advanced cancers. As for the study in general: All patients had ivuxolimab intravenously every 2 weeks at 0.01 to 10 mg/kg. Findings and caveats of the study: Doses of 0.1 to 3.0 mg/kg were accompanied by clonal expansion of CD4+ and CD8+ blood T cells by week 6.

Comments on this clone: Its target is not known.

Sequenced by immunoSEQ multiplex PCR; TCRdb stores in-frame clones only, minus some. The repertoire holds about 67,000 clones, with approximately 84% as singletons. Trimming removed 3 bases from V and 0 bases from J, with 9 bases in between. The germline CDR1 and CDR2 sequences are SEHNR and FQNEAQ (reference sequence). The CDR3 totals 14 residues. J is TRBJ2-7 and V is TRBV7-9, with D possibly matching TRBD2 (6 bases). The specimen comprised CD4+ or CD8+ T cells sorted from blood, sampled in a trial of the OX40 agonist ivuxolimab. The source is an adult with an advanced solid tumor such as melanoma, head and neck, liver or kidney cancer. CDR3 DNA sequence: TGTGCCAGCAGCTTGGGGGGATACTCCTACGAGCAGTACTTC. The encoded protein is CASSLGGYSYEQYF.